Sequencing of this T cell receptor (beta chain) was carried out in a study of CD8+ T cells in alopecia areata. Study-wide points: Higher clonality than in normal scalp was seen in lesional scalp, especially alopecia totalis/universalis. On tofacitinib, scalp and blood still held many of the expanded lesional clones.

In each case, RNA was isolated and then reverse transcribed into cDNA as the sequencing template. Data came from immunoSEQ multiplex PCR; TCRdb stores just in-frame clones and leaves some out. The repertoire holds 150,000 to 200,000 clones, approximately 50% seen once, with over 9.5% in the top ten. With respect to this clone: As yet, its antigen is unknown.

The CDR3 covers 17 residues. Trimming pared 1 base from V and 5 bases from J, leaving 18 bases between. Germline CDR1 reads SGHTA; CDR2 reads FQGNSA. Treatment here: oral pan-JAK inhibitor, 5-10 mg twice daily. The material sequenced was CD8+ T cells sorted from blood, taken at week 52, from a patient treated with tofacitinib. The chain has TRBV7-2 and TRBJ2-1; a weak D match, TRBD2 (5 bases). The sequence derives from a human donor with alopecia areata. CDR3 bases: TGTGCCAGCAGCTTAGTGAGGCAGCGCCCGAGGGACAATGAGCAGTTCTTC. It specifies CASSLVRQRPRDNEQFF.